The rows below give T cell receptor beta chains drawn from one sample of a study of cytomegalovirus exposure and HLA in healthy donors. Generated by immunoSEQ multiplex PCR, the TCRdb table keeps only in-frame clones and is missing some. The sample has 240,000 or so clones, roughly 82% seen once. The sequenced sample was PBMCs. All receptors come from a woman aged 40 to 55 in good health and CMV-seropositive. CDR3s include the opening cysteine and the closing phenylalanine or tryptophan. Not all rows give a size; the values are once, few, many and, for expanded clones, a class.

clone_size v_call cdr3_aa
few TRBV2 CASSLTSGAGNTIYF
few TRBV19 CASAGQSDVLHGYTF
- TRBV11-2 CASSFGGQGSTEAFF
few TRBV28 CASSIRQGLNTEAFF
- TRBV5-1 CASSLLGTGGIYGYTF
few TRBV5-1 CASSVGTGATIGPGYTF
- TRBV19 CASSRQGWREKLFF
- TRBV19 CASSPPGNYGYTF
- TRBV4-2 CASSLGTGASYSTEAFF
- TRBV7-9 CTSSPTGTFKWEAFF
- TRBV4-2 CASSQFTSGGYNEQFF
- TRBV11-2 CASSPLPYEQYF
- TRBV11-2 CASSLGGGHGTDTQYF
- TRBV7-2 CASSWGTGNNQPQHF
- TRBV2 CASNLLAGGPIEQFF
once TRBV7-9 CSSSRMGQGNTEAFF
- TRBV6-6 CASRILSANEQYF
- TRBV7-2 CASSLATGEGYGYTF
few TRBV29-1 CSVLTGGTEAFF
few TRBV6-1 CASSSYLRAFF
- TRBV7-3 CASSPTGATETQYF
- TRBV7-9 CASSRGRDTNTGELFF
- TRBV11-1 CASSFTGGPETQYF
- TRBV7-9 CSSSLGTYEETQYF
- TRBV30 CAWSAGTGLVGELFF
- TRBV9 CASSLTGAAGNTIYF
few TRBV7-9 CASSLARGANTEAFF
- TRBV19 CASSFSGGVSGTDTQYF
- TRBV5-1 CASSLEGRGGTDTQYF
- TRBV7-9 CSSSSGYTGELFF
- TRBV9 CASSESIWGQGRSRQNIQYF
- TRBV28 CATATTSYYEQYF
few TRBV9 CAIRDRGHEQYF
- TRBV19 CASSTTHHRTYEQYF
- TRBV29-1 CSVFDRVGSYEQYF
- TRBV5-1 CASSRNSGSGETQYF
- TRBV6-6 CASARSKVDGYTF
- TRBV6-5 CASSYDDRGAYGYTF
- TRBV5-1 CASSLAYGQEIYEQYF
- TRBV6-5 CASSGQFYEQYF
few TRBV7-9 CASSSSGTGDLQSGNTIYF
- TRBV19 CASSISASGSYNEQFF
once TRBV5-4 CASSLGQGAETQYF
- TRBV4-1 CASSQERRGQGKTEAFF
- TRBV10-3 CAIRFTGGKGEQYF
few TRBV7-9 CSSSPTGGKVQPQHF
- TRBV7-2 CASSNTGAQHF
- TRBV7-9 CSSSSLTGGTEAFF
- TRBV5-1 CASSMVQGPAEAFF
once TRBV18 CASSPATGAESPLHF
- TRBV5-1 CASSFDSGSPNEQFF
- TRBV6-5 CASSMGLLNEQFF